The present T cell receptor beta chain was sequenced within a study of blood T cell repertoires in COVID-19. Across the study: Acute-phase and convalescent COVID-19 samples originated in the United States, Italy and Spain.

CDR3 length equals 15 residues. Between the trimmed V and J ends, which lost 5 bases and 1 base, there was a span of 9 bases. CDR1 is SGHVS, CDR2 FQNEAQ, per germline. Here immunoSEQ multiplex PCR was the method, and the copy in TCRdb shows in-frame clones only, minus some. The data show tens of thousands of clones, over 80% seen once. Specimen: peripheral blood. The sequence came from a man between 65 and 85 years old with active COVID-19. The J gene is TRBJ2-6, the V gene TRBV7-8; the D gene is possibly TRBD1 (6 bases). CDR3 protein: CASSLDRSGANVLTF. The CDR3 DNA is TGTGCCAGCAGCCTCGACAGGTCTGGGGCCAACGTCCTGACTTTC. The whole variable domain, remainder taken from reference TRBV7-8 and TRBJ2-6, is GAGVSQSPRYKVAKRGQDVALRCDPISGHVSLFWYQQALGQGPEFLTYFQNEAQLDKSGLPSDRFFAERPEGSVSTLKIQRTQQEDSAVYLCASSLDRSGANVLTFGAGSRLTVL.